This T cell receptor beta chain was obtained from a study of T cell changes during pregnancy in multiple sclerosis. TCRdb's table, derived via immunoSEQ multiplex PCR, lists solely in-frame clones and lacks some. The repertoire consists of approximately 85,000 clones, with roughly nine tenths occurring once and the leading ten covering roughly 2.5%. Trimming stripped 0 bases from V and 6 bases from J, with 7 bases between. The CDR3 extends over 13 amino acids. Germline V gene sequence: CDR1 SGHKS, CDR2 YYEKEE (reference sequence). The chain carries TRBV5-5 and TRBJ2-1; D is unresolved. The source was peripheral blood, collected in the first trimester of pregnancy. The sequence was obtained from a female donor with multiple sclerosis, enrolled in a pregnancy study. The CDR3: CASSLGALNEQFF. CDR3 DNA: TGTGCCAGCAGCTTGGGAGCCCTCAATGAGCAGTTCTTC.